This is a list of T cell receptor beta chains from one sample in a study of blood T cells in healthy people across ages. TCRdb called the 5' RACE reads again in MiXCR, with one record for every CDR3 protein. This sample has 750,000 to 950,000 distinct CDR3 sequences; 29% occur once, and the top ten carry roughly 10%. This same sample was also taken into another study, of T cells of mothers and their children.

Material for sequencing was blood. The source of these receptors is a woman between 40 and 55 years old in good health. Each CDR3 is given without its conserved first and last residue.

11 TRBJ2-3 TRBV12-3/TRBV12-4 ASSLTAWDTQY
13 TRBJ2-1 TRBV18 ACSPVQGSYNEQF
12 TRBJ2-4 TRBV9 ASSVAGGGNIQY
12 TRBJ2-1 TRBV24-1 ATSVGPRRSEQF
14 TRBJ1-1 TRBV12-3/TRBV12-4 ASSLHLRSPGTEAF
13 TRBJ1-1 TRBV9 ASSPWTGGNTEAF
13 TRBJ2-5 TRBV6-5 ASSYSGAGAETQY
14 TRBJ2-1 TRBV7-2 ASSPWTSEGGNEQF
12 TRBJ2-1 TRBV29-1 SVGGGYSYNEQF
12 TRBJ1-1 TRBV6-2/TRBV6-3 ASSTDYGTLEAF
12 TRBJ1-4 TRBV6-5 ATGLRDGNEKLF
10 TRBJ1-2 TRBV30 AWTDPLYGYT
13 TRBJ2-1 TRBV20-1 SAQNRQGASNEQF
14 TRBJ2-3 TRBV20-1 SAPDREGAYGGTQY
10 TRBJ2-4 TRBV12-3/TRBV12-4 ASSLGSDIQY
11 TRBJ2-1 TRBV5-1 ASSLGFSGEQF
12 TRBJ1-2 TRBV3-1 ASSQRQKNYGYT
12 TRBJ1-2 TRBV6-5 ASSSGRGIYGYT
12 TRBJ2-7 TRBV11-2 ASSLDRGPGEQY
12 TRBJ1-1 TRBV5-1 ASSYNRENTEAF
13 TRBJ1-6 TRBV10-3 AISESETASRPLH
11 TRBJ2-3 TRBV11-3 ASQGMNTDTQY
12 TRBJ2-5 TRBV4-2 ASSQRRAQETQY
11 TRBJ2-7 TRBV18 ASSPLLDYEQY
13 TRBJ2-5 TRBV20-1 SARDWRSGRETQY
13 TRBJ2-3 TRBV3-1 ASSPEGIYTDTQY
13 TRBJ1-6 TRBV20-1 SARLRQGADSPLH
11 TRBJ1-1 TRBV12-3/TRBV12-4 ASTKTPGAEAF
13 TRBJ1-1 TRBV20-1 SARKTWGRETEAF
16 TRBJ2-1 TRBV6-5 ASSYSIAGTGRKNEQF
13 TRBJ2-3 TRBV7-9 ASSSLQGQADTQY
14 TRBJ2-3 TRBV6-5 ASSLGLAGETDTQY
13 TRBJ2-5 TRBV7-9 ASSHVRDREETQY
14 TRBJ2-1 TRBV3-1 ASSPIAGGPRNEQF
13 TRBJ2-2 TRBV5-1 ASRRGGWNTGELF
12 TRBJ1-1 TRBV10-3 ASRTGLGSTEAF
13 TRBJ2-7 TRBV12-3/TRBV12-4 ASSLAPRDRGGQY
12 TRBJ2-1 TRBV28 ASNAPGQGDEQF
13 TRBJ1-1 TRBV7-2 ASSSHGTANTEAF